This T cell receptor (beta chain) was recovered during a study of OX40 agonist ivuxolimab in advanced cancers. Note on this clone: The target antigen is unknown.

Repertoires were generated with immunoSEQ multiplex PCR, while TCRdb's copy carries only in-frame clones and drops some. The sample has 55,000 to 70,000 clones; about 85% are singletons. Notes on the study in general: Average numbers of expanded clones were greater in CD8+ T cells than in CD4+. Dosing at 0.1 to 3.0 mg/kg was accompanied by clonal expansion of CD4+ and CD8+ blood T cells by week 6. It was also the case that some nonresponders had low normalized T-cell clonal expansion. Compared with others, partial responders at 0.1-3.0 mg/kg displayed clonal expansion among the lowest.

Trimming removed 3 bases from V and 7 bases from J; junction bases left unmatched: 3. This CDR3 region has 14 residues. Germline lookup yields CDR1 MDHEN and CDR2 SYDVKM. The chain employs TRBV28 and TRBJ2-1; TRBD2 matches 10 bases. The sequence derives from an adult with an advanced solid tumor such as melanoma, head and neck, liver or kidney cancer. This specimen was CD4+ or CD8+ T cells sorted from blood, taken in a trial of the OX40 agonist ivuxolimab. CDR3 loop: CASSFRGLANEQFF. The CDR3 region has the DNA TGTGCCAGCAGTTTCCGGGGACTAGCGAATGAGCAGTTCTTC.